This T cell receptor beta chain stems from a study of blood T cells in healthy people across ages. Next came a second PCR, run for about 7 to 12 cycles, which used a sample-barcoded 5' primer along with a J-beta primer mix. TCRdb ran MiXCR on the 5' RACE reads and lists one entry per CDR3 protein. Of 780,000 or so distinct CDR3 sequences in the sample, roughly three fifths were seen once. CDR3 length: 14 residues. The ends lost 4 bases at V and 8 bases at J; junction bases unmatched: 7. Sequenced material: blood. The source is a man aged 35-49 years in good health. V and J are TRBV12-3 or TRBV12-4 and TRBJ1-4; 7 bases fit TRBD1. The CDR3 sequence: CASSSRGLYEKLFF. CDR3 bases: TGTGCCAGCAGTTCGAGGGGGCTTTACGAAAAACTGTTTTTT.